One and the same sample provided the 21 T cell receptor beta chains below, sequenced in a study of prognosis after radiotherapy for stage I lung cancer. Genomic DNA served as the source from which two-round multiplex PCR generated TCR beta CDR3 amplicons. The first PCR round targeted every TRBV and TRBJ gene with specific primers. MiXCR, applied by TCRdb to the multiplex PCR reads, yields one record per CDR3 protein. The sample contains around 59,000 distinct CDR3 sequences, more than 20% of which appear only once. Source: PBMCs, taken before or after stereotactic body radiation therapy (not recorded which). The receptor set was obtained from a donor aged 50 or older with non-small cell lung cancer.

This clonotype was seen at least ten times. CDR3 amino acids: CASSPGGGDTEAFF. CDR3 nucleotide sequence: TGTGCCAGTAGTCCCGGGGGGGGTGACACTGAAGCTTTCTTT. The chain uses TRBV19 and TRBJ1-1, with D perhaps matching TRBD1 (5 bases). The CDR3 contains 14 residues. V lost 5 bases and J lost 3, with 13 bases in between. Germline V gene lookup returns CDR1 LNHDA and CDR2 SQIVND (reference sequence).

Notes on this clonotype: An end of the junction does not agree with germline; a read error may underlie this. The CDR3 sequence is CASSYGGQQKETKYF. The CDR3 DNA reads TGTGCCAGCAGTTATGGGGGACAGCAGAAAGAGACCAAGTACTTC. The chain is built from TRBV6-5 and TRBJ2-5, with TRBD1 identical over 7 bases. The CDR3 is made up of 15 amino acids. The germline V gene has CDR1 MNHEY and CDR2 SVGAGI.

This clonotype was seen many times. The chain is built from TRBV6-5 and TRBJ1-5; no clear D gene. This CDR3 contains 13 residues. Trimming pared 0 bases from V and 4 bases from J, leaving 4 bases between. In germline, CDR1 is MNHEY, CDR2 SVGAGI. CDR3 amino acids: CASSYSRNQPQHF. CDR3 in DNA: TGTGCCAGCAGTTACTCGAGAAATCAGCCCCAGCATTTT.

Points on this clonotype: One base away lies a much larger clone, so this may be a sequencing read error. The gene calls are TRBV20-1 and TRBJ2-1, with D unclear. Germline CDR1 DFQATT, CDR2 SNEGSKA (reference sequence). The CDR3 is made up of 14 amino acids. The chain's CDR3 is CSAAGSHPYNEHFF. In DNA form, the CDR3 reads TGCAGTGCGGCCGGCAGCCACCCTTACAATGAGCATTTCTTC.

Ten or more counts support this clonotype. The rearrangement links TRBV4-1 to TRBJ1-6; no firm D call. Germline lookup yields CDR1 MGHRA and CDR2 YSYEKL. The CDR3 contains 18 residues. With 1 base removed from V and 3 bases from J, the gap between germline ends came to 16 bases. The CDR3 reads CASSQVGSVFGYNSPLHF. The CDR3 bases are TGCGCCAGCAGCCAAGTTGGGTCGGTATTTGGCTATAATTCACCCCTCCACTTT.

This clonotype was seen repeatedly, ten times or more. One junction end disagrees with the germline gene, perhaps due to a read error. V is TRBV3-1 and J is TRBJ2-2; D is possibly TRBD2 (6 bases). This CDR3 is built from 15 residues. Per the germline V gene, CDR1 is LGHDT and CDR2 is YNNKEL (reference sequence). The CDR3 sequence is CASNQDGGPTGELFF. DNA for the CDR3: TGTGCCAGCAACCAAGACGGGGGACCGACCGGGGAGCTGTTTTTT.

Many counts were recorded for this clonotype. The V and J genes are TRBV24-1 and TRBJ1-1; D is perhaps TRBD1 (6 bases). The CDR3 is made up of 12 amino acids. Trimming removed 4 bases at V and 11 bases at J, with 13 bases between. Germline lookup yields CDR1 KGHDR and CDR2 SFDVKD. The CDR3 DNA sequence: TGTGCCACCAGTGACGCGGGACACGGCGCTTTCTTT. Amino acids: CATSDAGHGAFF.

This clonotype was recorded at least ten times. The chain is built from TRBV29-1 and TRBJ1-2; 10 bases are shared with TRBD1. The CDR3 sequence is 13 residues long. CDR1 SQVTM and CDR2 ANQGSEA come from the germline V gene. V dropped 4 bases and J dropped 8; count of bases not matched to a gene: 7. The CDR3 loop reads CSVGDRGLGGYTF. Here the CDR3 DNA reads TGCAGCGTTGGTGACAGGGGGCTGGGGGGCTACACCTTC.

This clonotype was observed many times. V usage is TRBV6-1 and J usage is TRBJ2-7; D not certain. The CDR3 extends over 17 amino acids. With 2 bases removed from V and 0 bases from J, the gap between germline ends came to 17 bases. CDR1 and CDR2 from the germline V gene are MNHNS and SASEGT. CDR3 coding DNA: TGTGCCAGCAGTGAACGGATTTCGGGCCAACCCTCCTACGAGCAGTACTTC. This codes for CASSERISGQPSYEQYF.

Ten or more counts support this clonotype. The chain joins TRBV20-1 to TRBJ1-4; 8 nucleotides align to TRBD1. Germline V lookup: CDR1 DFQATT, CDR2 SNEGSKA (reference sequence). This CDR3 contains 15 residues. Losses at the gene ends were 6 bases for V and 5 bases for J; bases not matched to a gene: 11. The CDR3 region is CSARGPGTGNEKLFF. The CDR3 DNA reads as TGCAGTGCCCGAGGACCCGGGACAGGAAATGAAAAACTGTTTTTT.

This clonotype was recorded many times. The chain combines TRBV30 with TRBJ1-6, with TRBD1 as a possible D gene (6 bases). Trimming took off 0 bases at V and 9 bases at J, with 9 bases between the two ends. CDR3 length: 13 amino acids. Germline CDR1 reads GTSNPN; CDR2 reads SVGIG (reference sequence). For the CDR3, the DNA is TGTGCCTGGAGTGTACAGGGAAGTTCACCCCTCCACTTT. Protein product: CAWSVQGSSPLHF.

With regard to this clonotype: It is likely a read error, because the conserved phenylalanine at the end of the CDR3 is missing. The chain recombines TRBV6-2 or TRBV6-3 with TRBJ1-1, with D unresolved. CDR3 length: 13 residues. Per the germline V gene, CDR1 is MNHEY and CDR2 is SVGEGT. V shed 7 bases and J shed 1 base, with 10 bases lying between them. The CDR3 DNA follows: TGTGCCAGCATGATGAACCGGAACACTGAAGCTTTCTCT. It yields the protein CASMMNRNTEAFS.

Regarding this clonotype: The junction shows a germline mismatch at one end, possibly a read error. The chain recombines TRBV6-1 with TRBJ2-7; D uncertain. Germline CDR1 is MNHNS and CDR2 is SASEGT. The CDR3 totals 13 residues. This CDR3 is CDSEEHGSYEQYF. As DNA, the CDR3 is TGTGACAGCGAAGAGCACGGCTCCTACGAGCAGTACTTC.

This clonotype was seen repeatedly, ten times or more. This sequence joins TRBV18 and TRBJ1-2, with TRBD1 matching over 9 bases. The CDR3 sequence is 13 residues long. The germline CDR1 and CDR2 sequences are KGHSH and LQKENI. V lost 3 bases to trimming and J lost 8 bases; unmatched junction nucleotides: 4. The CDR3 nucleotides read TGTGCCAGCTCACCGGGACAGGGACAAGGCTACACCTTC. It codes for CASSPGQGQGYTF.

Ten or more counts support this clonotype. The chain employs TRBV2 and TRBJ2-7, with D possibly being TRBD1 (5 bases). The CDR3 has 12 amino acids. V lost 6 bases and J lost 3, with 9 bases in between. From germline, CDR1 is SNHLY and CDR2 FYNNEI. Here the CDR3 reads CASREDNYEQYF. CDR3 sequence (DNA): TGTGCCAGCAGAGAGGACAACTACGAGCAGTACTTC.

There are many counts of this clonotype. Sequence at one end of the junction differs from germline and may be a read error. The chain uses TRBV10-3 and TRBJ2-7; D not certain. The germline gives CDR1 ENHRY, CDR2 SYGVKD. CDR3 size: 12 residues. CDR3 in DNA: TGTGCCATCGGTGAGGTTACCTACGAGCAGTACTTC. It encodes CAIGEVTYEQYF.

As for this clonotype: Just one base apart from a much larger clone, this may be a read error. CDR3 sequence: CASSSGGGCGEAFF. The CDR3 nucleotides are TGTGCCAGCAGCTCCGGAGGGGGGTGCGGTGAAGCTTTCTTT. The chain uses TRBV5-6 and TRBJ1-1; the D gene is possibly TRBD1 (6 bases). CDR3 size: 14 residues. Germline CDR1 SGHDT, CDR2 YYEEEE. V gave up 3 bases and J gave up 7 bases, with 16 bases separating them.

This clonotype has at least ten counts. The genes are TRBV5-1 and TRBJ2-1; no firm D call. From germline, CDR1 is SGHRS and CDR2 YFSETQ. The CDR3 spans 17 residues. The ends were cut back, 3 bases at V and 7 bases at J, with 23 bases in the middle. CDR3 residues: CASSSIRAVRLGNEQFF. The DNA for the CDR3 is TGCGCCAGCAGCTCAATCCGAGCAGTCCGGCTGGGTAATGAGCAGTTCTTC.

This clonotype was seen ten or more times. CDR3 in DNA: TGTGCCAGCAGCTTCGCCGCCAACAGGAACACTGAAGCTTTCTTT. It encodes CASSFAANRNTEAFF. This chain connects TRBV11-2 to TRBJ1-1, with D uncertain. The CDR3 sequence is 15 residues long. The germline V and J ends were trimmed by 3 bases and 1 base, with 12 bases remaining between them. The germline V gene encodes CDR1 SGHAT and CDR2 FQNNGV. The complete variable domain, with remaining parts taken from reference TRBV11-2 and TRBJ1-1, reads EAGVAQSPRYKIIEKRQSVAFWCNPISGHATLYWYQQILGQGPKLLIQFQNNGVVDDSQLPKDRFSAERLKGVDSTLKIQPAKLEDSAVYLCASSFAANRNTEAFFGQGTRLTVV.

Concerning this clonotype itself: At one end, the junction sequence differs from germline, possibly due to a read error. This chain uses TRBV6-5 with TRBJ2-1; 8 bases align to TRBD2. The CDR3 covers 16 residues. Germline V lookup: CDR1 MNHEY, CDR2 SVGAGI. The CDR3 sequence is CASSHSVLAAGNEQFF. CDR3 coding DNA: TGTGCCAGCAGTCACTCCGTACTAGCGGCGGGCAATGAGCAGTTCTTC.

On this clonotype: The junction differs from germline at one of its ends, possibly a read error. The chain carries TRBV19 and TRBJ1-2; 10 bases match TRBD1. CDR1 is LNHDA, CDR2 SQIVND, per germline (reference sequence). CDR3 length: 14 amino acids. The CDR3 nucleotides are TGTGCCAGTAGTATGGGACAGGGGACCTATGCCTACACCTTC. Encoded protein: CASSMGQGTYAYTF.